This TCR beta chain was retrieved from a study of cytomegalovirus exposure and HLA in healthy donors (dated by TCRdb to 2017 to 2019). With regard to the full study: In an earlier analysis of roughly 500 of the donors, 250 to 350 Gb of sequence data and approximately 120 million unique TCR beta sequences from 150 million to 200 million T cells were reported. A later analysis re-examined previously published TCR beta repertoires from about 700 donors and added high-resolution HLA genotyping to investigate patterns of TCR occurrence. Among the roughly 390 genotyped donors, 75% to 90% belonged to the genetic ancestry cluster associated with self-reported Caucasian donors. A later genetic analysis used genome-wide SNP genotypes for about 65% of the roughly 700 donors, treating that subset as a discovery cohort. In addition to the first cohort of 500 to 850 subjects, a separate validation cohort of 120 different subjects was used. All discovery cohort repertoires had been generated on a single sequencing platform. Among 300 to 500 genotyped donors of the cohort, an average of around 250,000 unique TCR beta nucleotide sequences was sequenced per donor, of which about 20% were non-productive. HLA typing covered class I and class II loci at four-digit resolution. The study was designed to test whether signatures of past pathogen exposure could be identified by cataloging public T cell receptors. Donor age, sex, ethnicity and CMV serostatus were compiled alongside the repertoire data. In the later analysis, no new phenotypic data were used to find candidate immune exposures; instead, reliance was placed on TCR beta sequences and their occurrence across donors. Five DR-DQ haplotypes were treated as single units for association and clustering because of strong linkage in the cohort. Typing coverage differed by locus: A, B, C, DRB1 and DQB1 were typed in roughly 629-630 donors, DQA1 in roughly 510, DPA1 in 600 to 610, and DPB1 in just under 490. The study used immunosequencing to profile the T cell repertoires of approximately 650 subjects and linked those repertoires to cytomegalovirus serostatus. The study combined high-throughput TCR immunosequencing, statistical association of individual TCRs with disease status, and machine learning to predict cytomegalovirus infection status. An earlier analysis of several hundred of the donors applied high-throughput TCR beta sequencing to assess whether each TCR beta V gene segment acted as functional or pseudogenic. An early release that covered roughly 600 HLA-typed donors contained about 300 gigabases of sequencing data and approximately 85 million unique TCR sequences. General study outcomes and caveats: Some IMGT-functional V segments, including TRBV6-2 and TRBV6-3, could not be distinguished by the 87-base-pair reads and were therefore excluded. Because HLA typing was unavailable for some donors at each locus, only the typed subset was used in association tests. Sequencing depth was assumed to be roughly uniform across donors in the presence/absence analyses, though that assumption may not hold. In a later analysis, some 17,000 TCR beta sequences were associated with specific HLA alleles at a false discovery rate of 0.05. In the study, around 150 TCR beta chains were listed as associated with cytomegalovirus. Three of the identified cytomegalovirus-associated TCR beta chains were confirmed in vitro to be specific for cytomegalovirus antigens. An association between a missense DCLRE1C variant and V-gene and J-gene trimming of TCR beta chains was found in a later genetic analysis and replicated in an independent cohort. A cluster of highly shared sequence variants was judged likely to represent a technical artifact of the sequencing pipeline. In an earlier analysis of more than 500 of the donors, most TCR beta V segments appeared in productive rearrangements about 90% or about 30% of the time, broadly matching IMGT annotations. CMV serostatus was the only immune exposure information available for the cohort. According to a later analysis, most CMV-associated TCR beta chains appeared to be HLA-restricted, and the HLA associations seemed to be driven largely by CMV exposure. A later analysis reported that several top co-occurrence clusters appeared linked to parvovirus B19, influenza, CMV and Epstein-Barr virus. Only TCR beta chains were sequenced in this cohort, and the absence of alpha or paired-chain data limited detectable features. A further reported finding was that TCR beta sequences accurately predicted the HLA-A and HLA-B alleles for most subjects in the first cohort. A later analysis found that TCR association rates varied across HLA loci, with DRB1 alleles showing the most associated TCRs and HLA-C alleles the fewest. It was suggested by the authors that the approach could potentially be generalized to other disease states and immunological phenotypes. Compared with the 666-donor mean, donors in an Asian-associated ancestry cluster had fewer N-insertions in productive TCRs, according to a later genetic analysis. Correlated functional status among segregating V segments might reflect linkage disequilibrium, but an unknown experimental factor could not be ruled out. The classifier was reported to diagnose cytomegalovirus status with high specificity and sensitivity in both the original and validation cohorts. Most TCR sequences were seen in very few donors, while some public TCRs were found in many individuals. A later analysis found that HLA-associated TCR beta chains were more clonally expanded and had lower generation probabilities than equally common non-associated chains. Assigning TCR associations to individual alleles was difficult when HLA alleles, especially DR and DQ, strongly co-occurred. The earlier analysis of fewer than 750 of the donors excluded some 15 rarely observed V segments, including chromosome 9 orphons, because counts were too low.

As concerns this clone: Its cognate antigen has yet to be identified. Base-call qualities are not available, and no considerably larger clone is one nucleotide away.

The library was generated by the immunoSEQ multiplex PCR assay. A mixture of 60 forward primers for TCR Vbeta segments and 13 reverse primers for TCR Jbeta segments was used in the multiplex PCR. Amplification of the CDR3 region of rearranged TCR beta genes was performed with a multiplex PCR assay on genomic DNA. Amplified TCR beta libraries were sequenced as 87-base-pair reads on the Illumina HiSeq System. The published analysis was carried out like this. Across the 666 repertoires, a later analysis counted 80 million or so unique TCR beta chains, around 11 million of which were shared by at least two donors. A nearest-neighbor algorithm error-corrected the raw reads and collapsed the reads into unique sequences, merging closely related sequences to remove PCR and sequencing errors. To assign V, D and J gene segments, CDR3 sequences were aligned to IMGT reference sequences. For a sequence to be retained, a match of at least six nucleotides was required to both a V gene segment and a J gene segment. Rearrangements were called productive when the CDR3 lacked stop codons and stayed in frame with V and J; all others were non-productive. Following IMGT convention, CDR3 was defined as the stretch from the second conserved V-encoded cysteine to the conserved J-encoded phenylalanine. The earlier analysis of about 530 of the donors excluded any sequence lacking an unambiguous match to a single V gene segment. An earlier analysis of several hundred of the donors called V segments functional above 56.7% productive rearrangements and segregating when the between-donor standard deviation exceeded 5%. To diagnose cytomegalovirus status from the catalog of TCR beta chain sequences, a statistical classification framework was built. A later analysis assigned V and J genes by comparing TCR nucleotide sequences with IMGT/GENE-DB human TR gene sequences. The TCRdist pipeline was used in a later analysis to assign CDR3 sequences and most-parsimonious VDJ recombination scenarios. A later analysis defined each TCR beta chain by its CDR3 amino acid sequence plus V-gene family, and excluded reads lacking a unique V-gene family. To address suspected cross-contamination and a sequencing artifact, a later analysis removed approximately 590 highly shared, low-generation-probability nucleotide sequences. In a later analysis, a clonal expansion index was calculated for each public chain from normalized within-repertoire ranks of inferred template counts. A later analysis computed generation probabilities with a VDJ recombination model fitted to out-of-frame rearrangements, and checked the results against IGoR. Hypergeometric tests were used in a later analysis to score TCR-TCR, TCR-HLA and TCR-CMV co-occurrence, with a repertoire-size bias correction applied to the TCR pairs. False discovery rates were estimated in a later analysis by permuting HLA or CMV assignments 20 times. A later analysis grouped co-occurring TCRs with DBSCAN, adding TCRdist sequence similarity when clustering within HLA-allele-positive subsets. For co-occurrence clustering, repertoires with fewer than 30,000 or more than 120,000 public chains were excluded, along with about five repertoires with anomalous nucleotide sharing. The table was pulled from immuneACCESS by TCRdb, which kept in-frame rearrangements only. Such tables lose some clones; where checked, under half of the loss comes from unresolved V genes, and the rest has no known cause. The DNA gave D and trimming, while V, J and clone size come from that table. The sample table records some 150,000 clones; 72% of these occur just once. The top ten clones comprise approximately 4% of the sample.

Based on the germline V gene, the CDR1 and CDR2 sequences are MGHRA and YSYEKL. V is clipped by 0 bases and J by 0 bases, and the sequence between their germline boundaries is 14 bases long. The CDR3 runs 17 amino acids, cysteine and phenylalanine included. The retained sequence is limited to the CDR3, 51 bases, with the frame set at the first base. The cohort was made up of about 670 healthy bone marrow donors. At the time of sampling, every cohort member was nominally healthy, though immune exposures that went unrecorded were likely present. The donor was CMV seropositive and was included in the group of almost 300 seropositive cohort members. A peripheral blood sample was collected from each donor, and TCR beta sequencing was performed on peripheral blood mononuclear cells. Genomic DNA extraction from the blood cell samples was performed with the Qiagen DNeasy Blood Extraction Kit.

This chain joins TRBV4-1 to TRBJ1-2; too little of a D gene remains to name it. What was sequenced was PBMCs. The TCR comes from a man over 45 in good health and CMV-seropositive. The sequence in DNA is TGCGCCAGCAGCCAAGATTCCCGTCCGGGGTCTAACTATGGCTACACCTTC. The translation is CASSQDSRPGSNYGYTF.